The text below deals with one TCR beta chain. Its antigen target is currently unknown. There are no base qualities to consult, and no much larger clone falls within one base. This record comes from a study of blood T cell repertoires in COVID-19 (dated by TCRdb to 2018 to 2020). Context from the whole study: The collaborator samples originated in the United States, Italy and Spain and spanned the acute and convalescent phases of COVID-19. The prospective study material was composed of cDNA or gDNA derived from T cells, B-cell-depleted T cells, or PBMCs. Subjects who had been exposed to COVID-19, were actively infected with it, or had recovered from it provided the deeply sampled blood TCRbeta repertoires that made up the dataset. The repertoires were made available in a free public database intended to serve as a resource for research on the immune response to SARS-CoV-2. Samples came from the ongoing ImmuneRACE study (first 160 participants) plus 1,254 subjects from 6 global collaborators. Sample metadata almost always included a de-identified subject ID, COVID-19 status, age in years and sex. Where HLA class I and class II types were available, the types were taken from metadata supplied by the sample provider, not from assay-based typing.

What the work shows at the level of the full study, not this receptor alone: How much clinical and demographic metadata was included differed by source and by participant, and the metadata was provided uncurated.

TCRbeta CDR3 regions were amplified from genomic DNA by means of the immunoSEQ Assay, a bias-controlled multiplex PCR. The authors processed their data as follows. Within the assay, amplification of reference gene primers was used to estimate how many nucleated cells each sample contained. Sequence reads were collapsed and filtered to measure the absolute abundance of every unique TCRbeta CDR3 rearrangement. For each sample, productive Simpson clonality was calculated as the square root of Simpson's diversity index over productive rearrangements. TCRdb carries this immuneACCESS record with in-frame sequences only. Its versions omit some clonotypes, under half of them owing to an unresolved V gene in the studies checked, with the rest unexplained. The D gene and trimming were derived from the DNA, and the V and J assignments and clone size from that table. Present in this sample are 90,000 or so clones, 75% to 85% of which were seen just once. The leading ten clones occupy more than 20% of the sample.

Each collaborating institution followed its own protocols to collect whole blood in K2EDTA tubes. For TCRbeta analysis, collaborators shipped samples in one of three forms: frozen whole blood, isolated PBMCs, or DNA extracted from either of those sample types. V and J are truncated by 4 bases and 5 bases respectively, leaving an intervening sequence of 13 bases. CDR1 and CDR2 are drawn from the germline V gene: SGHRS, YFSETQ. The CDR3, from cysteine to phenylalanine, totals 14 residues. Only the CDR3 part of the read is kept: 42 bases, read in frame from the first base. The chain uses TRBV5-1 and TRBJ1-5; the D gene identity is not certain. The sequencing input was peripheral blood. The receptor comes from a man in his 60s with acute or convalescent COVID-19. The CDR3 protein sequence reads: CASSQREEDQPQHF. In nucleotide form, the sequence is TGCGCCAGCAGCCAGAGGGAGGAGGATCAGCCCCAGCATTTT.